This T cell receptor beta chain appears in the sequencing data of a study of cytomegalovirus exposure and HLA in healthy donors. General study results and limits: Earlier results showed most TCR beta V segments being productive about 87% or about 30% of the time. Accurate prediction of HLA-A and HLA-B alleles (for most subjects) was reportedly achieved from TCR beta sequences. The CMV antigen specificity of three CMV-associated chains was confirmed through in vitro analysis. A list of 150 to 200 TCR beta chains associated with cytomegalovirus was given.

Comments on this clone: Its antigen remains unknown.

13 Jbeta primers and 60 Vbeta primers were used for the PCR. Sequenced by immunoSEQ multiplex PCR; TCRdb stores in-frame clones only, minus some. The sample comprises some 90,000 clones, about 80% of which are singletons, and 0.57% rests with the top ten. This TCR was sampled from a young man in good health and CMV-seronegative. Sequencing was carried out using PBMCs.

The CDR3 nucleotides read TGTGCCAGCAGCCCATTCCTCGACAGCGGGAGGGTTTCCTACAATGAGCAGTTCTTC. Translating it yields CASSPFLDSGRVSYNEQFF. The rearrangement links TRBV7-2 to TRBJ2-1, with TRBD2 identical over 10 bases. After removal of 5 bases from V and 1 base from J, the junction contained 14 bases not matched to a gene. Per germline, CDR1 SGHTA and CDR2 FQGNSA. The CDR3 extends over 19 amino acids.